A selection of T cell receptor beta chains follows, all from one sample in a study of T cells after yellow fever vaccination. A single record per CDR3 protein comes from TCRdb applying MiXCR to the 5' RACE reads. The top ten hold approximately 16% of the sample, which has under 550,000 distinct CDR3 sequences, around a fifth seen once. Here the sequenced sample was PBMCs, taken around 3 weeks after the first yellow fever vaccination. The receptor set was obtained from a man between 18 and 29 years old who received the YFV17D yellow fever vaccine. The CDR3 runs from the conserved cysteine through the conserved F or W. The order of the fields is J gene, D gene, V gene, clone size, CDR3 protein, CDR3 DNA. The D gene is left open where the match is weak. Some rows mark clone size as missing; the rest say once, few, many or name a class of expanded clone.

TRBJ2-1 TRBD2 TRBV5-1 few CASSLAGRDNEQFF TGCGCCAGCAGCTTGGCGGGGAGGGACAATGAGCAGTTCTTC
TRBJ1-5 . TRBV29-1 many CSVAGRGNQPQHF TGCAGCGTGGCGGGCAGGGGCAATCAGCCCCAGCATTTT
TRBJ1-2 . TRBV27 few CASSWGALTANYGYTF TGTGCCAGCAGTTGGGGGGCTTTGACAGCTAACTATGGCTACACCTTC
TRBJ2-5 TRBD1 TRBV7-2 few CASSFQGDGTQYF TGTGCCAGCAGCTTCCAGGGGGATGGGACCCAGTACTTC
TRBJ2-3 TRBD1 TRBV6-5 . CASSYADRPDTQYF TGTGCCAGCAGTTACGCGGACAGGCCAGATACGCAGTATTTT
TRBJ2-5 TRBD1 TRBV20-1 few CSARDPTGQETQYF TGCAGTGCTAGAGATCCGACAGGGCAAGAGACCCAGTACTTC
TRBJ2-1 . TRBV12-5 few CASGLVPSSFDEQFF TGTGCTAGTGGTTTGGTACCATCTAGCTTCGATGAGCAGTTCTTC
TRBJ2-3 TRBD1 TRBV7-9 . CASSSPRETGVTDTQYF TGTGCCAGCAGCTCCCCTCGGGAGACAGGGGTCACAGATACGCAGTATTTT
TRBJ1-4 . TRBV20-1 few CSARGVGPNEKLFF TGCAGTGCTAGAGGTGTCGGTCCTAATGAAAAACTGTTTTTT
TRBJ1-5 . TRBV29-1 few CSVEGGSNQPQHF TGCAGCGTTGAGGGGGGAAGCAATCAGCCCCAGCATTTT
TRBJ2-7 . TRBV6-2/TRBV6-3 once CASTPGHRYEQYF TGTGCCAGCACCCCGGGACACCGCTACGAGCAGTACTTC
TRBJ2-3 . TRBV3-1 . CASSQRGQAYTQYF TGTGCCAGCAGCCAACGGGGGCAGGCGTATACGCAGTATTTT
TRBJ1-1 TRBD1 TRBV6-5 many CASSYSTTGGANTEAFF TGTGCCAGCAGTTACTCAACCACAGGGGGCGCAAACACTGAAGCTTTCTTT
TRBJ1-5 . TRBV21-1 . CASSKFRNNQPQHF TGTGCCAGCAGCAAATTCAGGAACAATCAGCCCCAGCATTTT
TRBJ2-1 TRBD2 TRBV10-3 few CAISGLAGTYNEQFF TGTGCCATCAGCGGACTAGCGGGGACCTACAATGAGCAGTTCTTC
TRBJ1-1 . TRBV9 . CASSVGEDGTEAFF TGTGCCAGCAGCGTAGGTGAGGACGGCACTGAAGCTTTCTTT
TRBJ2-1 . TRBV6-5 few CASSYGVPAEQFF TGTGCCAGCAGTTACGGAGTGCCCGCTGAGCAGTTCTTC
TRBJ2-1 . TRBV7-6 few CASSSPGYNEQFF TGTGCCAGCAGCTCTCCGGGGTACAATGAGCAGTTCTTC
TRBJ2-5 . TRBV12-5 . CASGLVGRTHGTQYF TGTGCTAGTGGTTTGGTAGGCCGGACTCATGGGACCCAGTACTTC
TRBJ2-3 . TRBV6-1 few CASSEALRGLTDTQYF TGTGCCAGCAGTGAAGCGCTCAGGGGCCTCACAGATACGCAGTATTTT
TRBJ2-7 . TRBV4-1 few CASSQDKPIEQYF TGCGCCAGCAGCCAAGATAAACCTATCGAGCAGTACTTC
TRBJ2-1 . TRBV29-1 few CSVVSATYNEQFF TGCAGCGTTGTATCGGCTACCTACAATGAGCAGTTCTTC
TRBJ2-3 . TRBV29-1 many CSVDGPSDTQYF TGCAGCGTTGACGGGCCCTCAGATACGCAGTATTTT
TRBJ2-2 . TRBV7-2 . CASSHTTLTGELFF TGTGCCAGCAGCCATACGACTTTAACCGGGGAGCTGTTTTTT
TRBJ2-5 . TRBV7-8 many CASDGRFQETQYF TGTGCCAGCGACGGTCGATTTCAGGAGACCCAGTACTTC
TRBJ2-1 TRBD2 TRBV7-6 once CASGLRTSGGYNEQFF TGTGCCAGCGGCCTTCGGACTAGCGGGGGTTACAATGAGCAGTTCTTC
TRBJ2-1 . TRBV30 . CAWGRTGNEQFF TGTGCCTGGGGGAGGACGGGGAATGAGCAGTTCTTC
TRBJ2-1 TRBD2 TRBV6-5 many CASSYAHGGVDEQFF TGTGCCAGCAGTTACGCCCACGGGGGGGTCGATGAGCAGTTCTTC
TRBJ1-1 TRBD1 TRBV5-1 many CASSAQGAIAEAFF TGCGCCAGCAGCGCACAGGGGGCGATAGCTGAAGCTTTCTTT
TRBJ1-2 . TRBV12-3/TRBV12-4 few CASSLRGSDGYTF TGTGCCAGCAGTTTAAGGGGGTCTGATGGCTACACCTTC
TRBJ2-7 . TRBV12-3/TRBV12-4 many CASSPNVFYGEQYF TGTGCCAGCAGCCCTAACGTATTCTACGGGGAGCAGTACTTC
TRBJ2-5 TRBD2 TRBV7-2 . CASSSEAGGRETQYF TGTGCCAGCAGCTCAGAAGCGGGGGGGCGGGAGACCCAGTACTTC
TRBJ1-6 TRBD1 TRBV5-1 once CASRSGTGFSPLHF TGCGCCAGCAGATCCGGGACAGGGTTTTCACCCCTCCACTTT
TRBJ2-5 TRBD1 TRBV5-1 few CASSDGQGGTQYF TGCGCCAGCAGCGATGGACAGGGGGGGACCCAGTACTTC
TRBJ2-1 . TRBV7-8 . CASSPRWQSSYNEQFF TGTGCCAGCAGCCCGAGGTGGCAGAGCTCCTACAATGAGCAGTTCTTC
TRBJ2-1 TRBD1 TRBV4-1 . CASRRQGDEQFF TGCGCCAGCAGAAGACAGGGAGATGAGCAGTTCTTC
TRBJ2-3 . TRBV5-1 few CASSLEIDRFTDTQYF TGCGCCAGCAGCTTGGAAATAGACAGGTTCACAGATACGCAGTATTTT
TRBJ1-1 TRBD1 TRBV29-1 few CSVRRRDRGLGEAFF TGCAGCGTTCGCCGCCGGGACAGGGGGCTCGGTGAAGCTTTCTTT
TRBJ1-2 . TRBV7-2 few CASSLGLRGIGYGYTF TGTGCCAGCAGCTTAGGATTGCGGGGAATAGGGTATGGCTACACCTTC
TRBJ1-4 TRBD1 TRBV5-6 . CASSASGTGDEKLFF TGTGCCAGCAGCGCCTCCGGGACAGGGGATGAAAAACTGTTTTTT
TRBJ2-1 . TRBV4-3 many CASSQDNKYNEQFF TGCGCCAGCAGCCAAGATAACAAATACAATGAGCAGTTCTTC
TRBJ2-3 TRBD2 TRBV6-1 . CASRGWGAGGRTDTQYF TGTGCCAGCAGAGGTTGGGGAGCGGGAGGCCGCACAGATACGCAGTATTTT
TRBJ1-5 . TRBV7-2 few CASSLGGRESQPQHF TGTGCCAGCAGCTTAGGGGGCAGGGAGAGTCAGCCCCAGCATTTT
TRBJ2-5 TRBD2 TRBV25-1 many CASSGLAGQETQYF TGTGCCAGCAGTGGACTAGCGGGGCAAGAGACCCAGTACTTC
TRBJ2-7 TRBD1 TRBV27 . CASSPAGQGQYF TGTGCCAGCAGTCCCGCGGGACAGGGACAGTACTTC
TRBJ2-1 . TRBV11-2 few CASSLVAVDEQFF TGTGCCAGCAGCTTAGTAGCGGTGGATGAGCAGTTCTTC
TRBJ1-2 . TRBV4-1 . CASSQGGTGLHGYTF TGCGCCAGCAGCCAAGGGGGAACAGGGCTACATGGCTACACCTTC
TRBJ2-7 . TRBV4-1 . CASSQGFNGQFYEQYF TGCGCCAGCAGCCAAGGTTTCAATGGGCAGTTCTACGAGCAGTACTTC
TRBJ2-2 TRBD1 TRBV12-3/TRBV12-4 . CASSPDRVWGELFF TGTGCCAGCAGTCCCGACAGGGTATGGGGGGAGCTGTTTTTT
TRBJ2-2 . TRBV4-3 . CASSHSNTGELFF TGCGCCAGCAGCCATTCAAACACCGGGGAGCTGTTTTTT
TRBJ2-1 TRBD1 TRBV7-2 . CASSLYQGRGWDEQFF TGTGCCAGCAGCTTATATCAGGGCAGGGGGTGGGATGAGCAGTTCTTC
TRBJ2-2 TRBD1 TRBV10-3 few CAISGSPGQGLYTGELFF TGTGCCATCAGTGGGAGCCCGGGACAGGGGCTTTACACCGGGGAGCTGTTTTTT
TRBJ2-3 . TRBV25-1 . CASKVGGGNTQYF TGTGCCAGCAAGGTGGGGGGAGGCAATACGCAGTATTTT
TRBJ1-6 . TRBV20-1 . CSASRGLGDNSPLHF TGCAGTGCCTCAAGGGGCCTAGGAGATAATTCACCCCTCCACTTT
TRBJ1-1 . TRBV7-9 few CASSSSTTEAFF TGTGCCAGCAGCTCCAGTACAACTGAAGCTTTCTTT
TRBJ2-3 . TRBV7-9 few CASSLGIGNTDTQYF TGTGCCAGCAGCTTGGGGATAGGGAACACAGATACGCAGTATTTT
TRBJ2-7 . TRBV9 few CASSPRQDLYEQYF TGTGCCAGCAGCCCCCGACAGGATCTGTACGAGCAGTACTTC
TRBJ2-7 . TRBV10-2 . CATGPYEQYF TGCGCCACCGGACCCTACGAGCAGTACTTC
TRBJ1-5 . TRBV6-2/TRBV6-3 few CAPGGGYPLHQPQHF TGTGCCCCCGGGGGAGGATACCCTTTACATCAGCCCCAGCATTTT